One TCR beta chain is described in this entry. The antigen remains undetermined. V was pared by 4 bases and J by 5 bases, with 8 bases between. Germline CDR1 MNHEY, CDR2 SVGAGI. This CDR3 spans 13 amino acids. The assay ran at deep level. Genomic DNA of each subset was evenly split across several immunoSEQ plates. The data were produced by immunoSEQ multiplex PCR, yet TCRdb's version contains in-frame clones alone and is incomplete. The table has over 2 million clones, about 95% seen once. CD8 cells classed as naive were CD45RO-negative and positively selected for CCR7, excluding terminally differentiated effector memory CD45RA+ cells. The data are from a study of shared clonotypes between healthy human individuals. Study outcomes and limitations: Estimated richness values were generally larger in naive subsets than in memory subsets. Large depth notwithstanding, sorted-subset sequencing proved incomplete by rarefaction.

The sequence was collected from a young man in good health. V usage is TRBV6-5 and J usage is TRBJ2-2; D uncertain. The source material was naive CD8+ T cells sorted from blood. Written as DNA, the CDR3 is TGTGCCAGCAGTTTACAACAGACCGGGGAGCTGTTTTTT. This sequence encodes CASSLQQTGELFF.